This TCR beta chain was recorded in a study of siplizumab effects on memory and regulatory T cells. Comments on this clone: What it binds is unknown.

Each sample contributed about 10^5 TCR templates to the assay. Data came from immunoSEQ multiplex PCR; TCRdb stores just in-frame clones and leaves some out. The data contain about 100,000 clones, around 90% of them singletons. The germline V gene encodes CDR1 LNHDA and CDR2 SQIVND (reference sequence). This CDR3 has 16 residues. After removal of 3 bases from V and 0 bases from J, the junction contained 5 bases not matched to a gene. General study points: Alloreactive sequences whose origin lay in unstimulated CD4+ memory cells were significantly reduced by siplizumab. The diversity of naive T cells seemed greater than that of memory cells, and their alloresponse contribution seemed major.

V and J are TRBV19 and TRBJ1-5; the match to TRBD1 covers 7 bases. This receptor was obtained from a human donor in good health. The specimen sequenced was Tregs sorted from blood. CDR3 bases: TGTGCCAGTAGTATCTACAGGGGTTTTAGCAATCAGCCCCAGCATTTT. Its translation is CASSIYRGFSNQPQHF.